This T cell receptor beta chain derives from a study of shared clonotypes between healthy human individuals (dated by TCRdb to 2018 to 2020). Concerning the study at large: The cohort included three men and a couple of women between 18 and 49 years of age. For each donor, three plates each were used for CD4 naive and CD4 memory, two plates were used for CD8 naive, and one plate was used for CD8 memory. To estimate repertoire size and how much clonotype sharing occurs between individuals, the study deeply sequenced the blood TCR repertoires of five healthy adults. To increase sequencing depth and limit assay-specific biases, different laboratories used diverse techniques to prepare libraries and sequence TCR repertoires. Leukapheresis yielded between about 0.9 and 10 billion PBMCs per donor. Overall results and qualifications from the work: When a few donors were compared, the shared fraction of clonotypes was about 5.4% for naive CD4, over 3% for naive CD8, more than 2% for memory CD4, and roughly 0.4% for memory CD8. Based on pairwise subsampling, the degree of clonotype sharing among donors was expected to be affected by sequencing depth. The genetic and exposure-history diversity represented was limited by the small number of donors. Sampling was restricted to blood, and TCR repertoires in tissues likely differ from the TCR repertoires found in blood. Estimated clonotype richness was generally larger for naive than for memory subsets. Even with the large sequencing depth, rarefaction of the sorted-subset datasets indicated that sequencing was incomplete. Compared with non-shared clonotypes, the clonotypes found in all four sorted-subset donors had higher generation probabilities.

Using the deep immunoSEQ assay, multiplex PCR amplified TCR CDR3 regions from genomic DNA. For each cell subset, the extracted genomic DNA was distributed evenly across all wells of several immunoSEQ 96-well plates, and each plate served as one replicate. For sorted subsets, around 200 ng genomic DNA, equal to 25,000 to 35,000 T cell genomes, was loaded into each replicate PCR. The purified libraries were quantified using a Qubit 3.0 fluorometer, sized with a Bioanalyzer 2100, and then quantified again using the KAPA Library Quantification kit. Each immunoSEQ 96-well plate was sequenced on its own single-read 150-cycle Illumina NextSeq 550 flow cell. The study's own analysis went as follows. Because the immunoSEQ output held only junctional sequences and lacked quality scores, the filtering could not match the filtering applied to full-length reads. Sequences were annotated with PyIR, a Python wrapper for IgBLAST v1.9, using IMGT germline references to assign V/J genes and CDR3. Reads were filtered out if the reads had weak V/J assignments (E-value above 1e-6), no CDR3, stop codons, out-of-frame junctions, or ambiguous translated residues. V3J clonotypes were defined by identical inferred V gene, J gene, and CDR3 amino acid sequence. To compute the percentage overlap between repertoires, the number of shared unique clonotypes was divided by the size of the smaller repertoire. Repertoire richness was assessed with RTK rarefaction, the Chao1 estimator, and Recon v2.1 estimates of unobserved clonotypes. For all TCRbeta clonotypes obtained by the gDNA method from several donors, generation probabilities were computed with OLGA. Sourced from immuneACCESS, this table was stored by TCRdb with only in-frame sequences that have V and J called. A share of the clones is absent; for the studies checked, an unresolved V gene accounts for under half, and the remainder has no known explanation. Clone size and V and J calls were adopted from that table, with D and trimming inferred from the DNA. This sample lists 2 million to 2.5 million clones; over 85% were detected once. 0.1% to 0.15% of the sample is taken by the ten largest.

With respect to this clone: The antigen it recognizes is unknown. Base qualities are not recorded, but no much larger clone differs from it by a single base.

CDR3 length: 15 amino acids, cysteine to phenylalanine. Only the CDR3 part of the read is kept: 45 bases, read in frame from the first base. CDR1 and CDR2 were assigned from the germline V gene as MNHNS and SASEGT. V gives up 5 bases and J gives up 0 bases, and the segment between their germline ends measures 14 bases. The donors were healthy, HIV-negative adults with no recently reported acute infections or vaccinations. Only Caucasian adults living in Nashville, Tennessee, USA were represented among the donors. Magnetic negative selection was used to enrich CD4+ T cells, after which naive cells were positively selected on CD45RA and the negative fraction became the memory subset. Blood was collected by leukapheresis, and PBMCs were isolated by Ficoll-Histopaque density gradient centrifugation and then cryopreserved in liquid nitrogen vapor phase. Analytical flow cytometry was used to check the purity and quantity of each magnetically sorted T cell population. Genomic DNA was isolated from each sorted fraction and quantified by UV absorbance on a Nanodrop 2000c.

The receptor chain draws on TRBV6-1 and TRBJ2-7, with a tentative D gene TRBD1 over 5 matching bases. The sequenced material came from naive CD4+ T cells sorted from blood. The cell subset or site label for this specimen denotes: CD45RA+ positively selected. This TCR came from a man aged 18-30 years in good health. The CDR3 has the sequence CASSTKTEFSYEQYF. The sequence in DNA is TGTGCCAGCAGTACTAAGACAGAATTCTCCTACGAGCAGTACTTC.